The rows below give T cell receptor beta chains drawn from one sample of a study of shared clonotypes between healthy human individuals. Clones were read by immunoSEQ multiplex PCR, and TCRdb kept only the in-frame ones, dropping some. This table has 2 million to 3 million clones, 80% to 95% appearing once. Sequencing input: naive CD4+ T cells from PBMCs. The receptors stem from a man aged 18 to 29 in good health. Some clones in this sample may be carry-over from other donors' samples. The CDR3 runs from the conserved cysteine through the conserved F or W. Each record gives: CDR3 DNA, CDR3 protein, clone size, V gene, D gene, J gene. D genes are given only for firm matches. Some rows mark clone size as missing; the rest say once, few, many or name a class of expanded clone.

DNA: TGTGCCAGCAGCTTAAAGGTTAATCAGCCCCAGCATTTT; CDR3: CASSLKVNQPQHF; size: NA; V: TRBV7-2; D: NA; J: TRBJ1-5
DNA: TGTGCCAGCTCACCGCAGCGGGCCCAAGAGACCCAGTACTTC; CDR3: CASSPQRAQETQYF; size: NA; V: TRBV18; D: NA; J: TRBJ2-5
DNA: TGTGCCTCGAACGGCGGGGACGGGAATGAGCAGTTCTTC; CDR3: CASNGGDGNEQFF; size: NA; V: TRBV6-6; D: NA; J: TRBJ2-1
DNA: TGTGCCAGCAGCTTACGCCTCGGGTCAGAAAGCTCCTACGAGCAGTACTTC; CDR3: CASSLRLGSESSYEQYF; size: NA; V: TRBV11-2; D: NA; J: TRBJ2-7
DNA: TGCAGTGCAGACAATCAGCCCCAGCATTTT; CDR3: CSADNQPQHF; size: few; V: TRBV20-1; D: NA; J: TRBJ1-5
DNA: TGTGCCAGCAGCCCAGACGGACTAGCGGGGGGCAATGAGCAGTTCTTC; CDR3: CASSPDGLAGGNEQFF; size: NA; V: TRBV5-4; D: TRBD2; J: TRBJ2-1
DNA: TGTGCCAGCAGAGAACAGGGGGCTGGTAATGAAAAACTGTTTTTT; CDR3: CASREQGAGNEKLFF; size: NA; V: TRBV6-5; D: TRBD1; J: TRBJ1-4
DNA: TGTGCCATCAGTGAGAGACGAGCGATGGACACCGGGGAGCTGTTTTTT; CDR3: CAISERRAMDTGELFF; size: once; V: TRBV10-3; D: NA; J: TRBJ2-2
DNA: TGTGCCAGCAGCCCCGGGGGAGCCCGAAGGGGCACTGAAGCTTTCTTT; CDR3: CASSPGGARRGTEAFF; size: NA; V: TRBV7-2; D: NA; J: TRBJ1-1
DNA: TGTGCCGGGAGGACAGACCAAGAGACCCAGTACTTC; CDR3: CAGRTDQETQYF; size: NA; V: TRBV6-1; D: NA; J: TRBJ2-5
DNA: TGTGCCAGCAGCTTAACCGGGACAGGGGTCTACAATGAGCAGTTCTTC; CDR3: CASSLTGTGVYNEQFF; size: NA; V: TRBV7-2; D: TRBD1; J: TRBJ2-1
DNA: TGCGCCAGCAGGAGGGAGGGCGACACCGGGGAGCTGTTTTTT; CDR3: CASRREGDTGELFF; size: NA; V: TRBV5-1; D: TRBD2; J: TRBJ2-2
DNA: TGTGCCAGCATCCCAGGGACAGGGGCTAACTATGGCTACACCTTC; CDR3: CASIPGTGANYGYTF; size: NA; V: TRBV6-6; D: TRBD1; J: TRBJ1-2
DNA: TGTGCCAGCATCCCGGGGGGGAACTATGGCTACACCTTC; CDR3: CASIPGGNYGYTF; size: NA; V: TRBV28; D: NA; J: TRBJ1-2
DNA: TGTGCCATCAGTCAGACCGACACCGGGGAGCTGTTTTTT; CDR3: CAISQTDTGELFF; size: once; V: TRBV10-3; D: NA; J: TRBJ2-2
DNA: TGTGCCAGCAGTTTATGGGGGGACAGTGGCTACACCTTC; CDR3: CASSLWGDSGYTF; size: NA; V: TRBV28; D: TRBD1; J: TRBJ1-2
DNA: TGCGCCAGCAGCTTGGAGACAGGGGGCTCCTACGAGCAGTACTTC; CDR3: CASSLETGGSYEQYF; size: once; V: TRBV5-1; D: TRBD1; J: TRBJ2-7
DNA: TGTGCCAGCAGCTTACAACAGGGTGGTGGCTACACCTTC; CDR3: CASSLQQGGGYTF; size: NA; V: TRBV11-2; D: NA; J: TRBJ1-2
DNA: TGTGCCTGGGGATTAGCGGACCGATACAATGAGCAGTTCTTC; CDR3: CAWGLADRYNEQFF; size: NA; V: TRBV30; D: NA; J: TRBJ2-1
DNA: TGTGCCAGCAGTCCCTACGACTACGAGCAGTACTTC; CDR3: CASSPYDYEQYF; size: once; V: TRBV28; D: NA; J: TRBJ2-7
DNA: TGCAGCGTTGGGGGGTGGGAGACCCAGTACTTC; CDR3: CSVGGWETQYF; size: NA; V: TRBV29-1; D: NA; J: TRBJ2-5
DNA: TGTGCCAGCAGCCCTCCCGGACGGTTGACCCAGTACTTC; CDR3: CASSPPGRLTQYF; size: NA; V: TRBV11-3; D: NA; J: TRBJ2-5
DNA: TGTGCCAGCAGACTACAGGGAACGGGTCGTGGGCCCCAGCATTTT; CDR3: CASRLQGTGRGPQHF; size: NA; V: TRBV28; D: NA; J: TRBJ1-5
DNA: TGTGCCAGCAGCCTGGGACTAGCGGCGGATGAGCAGTTCTTC; CDR3: CASSLGLAADEQFF; size: NA; V: TRBV7-7; D: TRBD2; J: TRBJ2-1
DNA: TGTGCCAGTAGCCCGTGGGGGACAGGGGGTACGAACACTGAAGCTTTCTTT; CDR3: CASSPWGTGGTNTEAFF; size: once; V: TRBV19; D: TRBD1; J: TRBJ1-1
DNA: TGCGCCAGCAGCGCTAACAGGGGCGAGCAGTACTTC; CDR3: CASSANRGEQYF; size: NA; V: TRBV5-1; D: TRBD1; J: TRBJ2-7
DNA: TGTGCCAGCAGCTTAGTGGGGGGGCTGGGGACTGAAGCTTTCTTT; CDR3: CASSLVGGLGTEAFF; size: once; V: TRBV7-2; D: NA; J: TRBJ1-1
DNA: TGTGCCAGTAGTAATCGGGCCACTCAGCCCCAGCATTTT; CDR3: CASSNRATQPQHF; size: NA; V: TRBV19; D: NA; J: TRBJ1-5
DNA: TGTGCCAGTAGTAGGACAGGGTCCTCCTACGAGCAGTACTTC; CDR3: CASSRTGSSYEQYF; size: NA; V: TRBV19; D: TRBD1; J: TRBJ2-7